This TCR beta chain is drawn from a study of T cell repertoires in aging, cancer and after chemotherapy. Study-wide points: Compared with age-matched healthy donors, untreated hematological or solid cancer patients showed higher blood TCR clonality. Healthy donors lost TCR diversity with age mainly through richness, cancer patients through richness and evenness.

TCR beta rearrangements were amplified from peripheral blood genomic DNA. A mixed TRB-A/B primer pool amplified rearranged TRB by multiplex touch-down PCR. MiXCR, applied by TCRdb to the multiplex PCR reads, yields one record per CDR3 protein. The profile covers thousands of distinct CDR3 sequences, with approximately 49% appearing a single time and 1.5% to 2% taken by the ten largest. The V end was cut by 7 bases, the J end by 0 bases, with 30 bases between. Germline V lookup: CDR1 SQVTM, CDR2 ANQGSEA. The CDR3 spans 19 residues. Regarding this clonotype: Its matching antigen is unknown.

The chain couples TRBV29-1 to TRBJ1-1; perhaps TRBD1 as D (6 bases). The sequenced sample consisted of blood. The clonotype originates from a human donor with a solid tumor. The CDR3 protein is CSALAAPTGPFSMNTEAFF. DNA of the CDR3: TGCAGCGCCCTTGCGGCCCCAACAGGGCCATTCAGCATGAACACTGAAGCTTTCTTT.